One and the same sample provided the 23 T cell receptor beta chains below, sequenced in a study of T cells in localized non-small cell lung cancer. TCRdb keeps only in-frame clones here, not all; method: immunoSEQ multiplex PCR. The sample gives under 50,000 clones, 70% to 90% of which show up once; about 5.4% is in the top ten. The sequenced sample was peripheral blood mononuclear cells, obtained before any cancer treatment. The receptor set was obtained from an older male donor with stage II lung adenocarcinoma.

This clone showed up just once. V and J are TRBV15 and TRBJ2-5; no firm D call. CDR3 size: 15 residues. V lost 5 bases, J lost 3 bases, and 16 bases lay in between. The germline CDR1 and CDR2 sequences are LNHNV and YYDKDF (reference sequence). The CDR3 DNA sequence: TGTGCCACCAGCGCCCGACTCCCTTTCAAAGAGACCCAGTACTTC. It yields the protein CATSARLPFKETQYF.

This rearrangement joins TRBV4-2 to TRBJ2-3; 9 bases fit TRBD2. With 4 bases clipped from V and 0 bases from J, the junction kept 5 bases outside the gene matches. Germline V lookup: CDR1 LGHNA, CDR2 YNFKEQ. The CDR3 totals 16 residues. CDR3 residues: CASSLGGRVSTDTQYF. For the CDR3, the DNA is TGTGCCAGCAGCCTGGGCGGGAGGGTTAGCACAGATACGCAGTATTTT.

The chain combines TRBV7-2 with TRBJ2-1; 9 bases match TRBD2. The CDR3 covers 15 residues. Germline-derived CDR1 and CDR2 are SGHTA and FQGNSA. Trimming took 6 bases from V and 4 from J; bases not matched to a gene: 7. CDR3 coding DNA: TGTGCCAGCAGTCAAACTAGCGGGCGTTACAATGAGCAGTTCTTC. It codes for CASSQTSGRYNEQFF. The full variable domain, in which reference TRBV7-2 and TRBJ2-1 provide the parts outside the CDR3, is GAGVSQSPSNKVTEKGKDVELRCDPISGHTALYWYRQSLGQGLEFLIYFQGNSAPDKSGLPSDRFSAERTGGSVSTLTIQRTQQEDSAVYLCASSQTSGRYNEQFFGPGTRLTVL.

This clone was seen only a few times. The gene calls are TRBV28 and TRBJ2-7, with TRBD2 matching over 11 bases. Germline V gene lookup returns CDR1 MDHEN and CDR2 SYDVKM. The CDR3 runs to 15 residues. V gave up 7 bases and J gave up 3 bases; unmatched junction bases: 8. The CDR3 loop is CASTPGTSGLYEQYF. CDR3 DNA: TGTGCCAGCACCCCCGGGACTAGCGGCCTCTACGAGCAGTACTTC.

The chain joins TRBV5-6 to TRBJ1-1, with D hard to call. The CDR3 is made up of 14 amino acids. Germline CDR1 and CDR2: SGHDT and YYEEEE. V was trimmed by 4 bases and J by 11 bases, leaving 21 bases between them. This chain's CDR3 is CASSLGFQVLGAFF. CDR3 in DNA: TGTGCCAGCAGCCTCGGGTTCCAGGTTTTGGGGGCTTTCTTT. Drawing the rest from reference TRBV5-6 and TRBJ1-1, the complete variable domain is DAGVTQSPTHLIKTRGQQVTLRCSPKSGHDTVSWYQQALGQGPQFIFQYYEEEERQRGNFPDRFSGHQFPNYSSELNVNALLLGDSALYLCASSLGFQVLGAFFGQGTRLTVV.

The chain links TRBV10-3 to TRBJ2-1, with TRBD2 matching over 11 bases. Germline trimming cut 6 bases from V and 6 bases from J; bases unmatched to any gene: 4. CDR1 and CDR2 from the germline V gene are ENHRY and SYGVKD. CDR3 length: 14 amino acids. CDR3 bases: TGTGCCATCAGAAGCCTAGCGGGAGGCAATGAGCAGTTCTTC. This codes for CAIRSLAGGNEQFF.

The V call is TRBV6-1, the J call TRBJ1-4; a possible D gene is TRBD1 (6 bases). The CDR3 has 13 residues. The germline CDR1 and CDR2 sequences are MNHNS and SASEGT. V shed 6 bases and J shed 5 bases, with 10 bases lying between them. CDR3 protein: CASRDSLNEKLFF. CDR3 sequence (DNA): TGTGCCAGCAGGGACAGCCTCAATGAAAAACTGTTTTTT.

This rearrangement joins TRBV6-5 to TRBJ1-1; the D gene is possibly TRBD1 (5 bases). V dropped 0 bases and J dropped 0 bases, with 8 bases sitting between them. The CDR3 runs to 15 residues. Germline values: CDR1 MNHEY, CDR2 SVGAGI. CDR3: CASSYSRGMNTEAFF. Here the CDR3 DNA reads TGTGCCAGCAGTTACTCGAGGGGAATGAACACTGAAGCTTTCTTT.

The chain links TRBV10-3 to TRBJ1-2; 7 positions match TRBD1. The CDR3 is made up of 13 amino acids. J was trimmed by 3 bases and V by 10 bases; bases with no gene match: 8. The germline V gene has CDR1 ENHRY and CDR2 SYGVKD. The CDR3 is CATLQGSDYGYTF. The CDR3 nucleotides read TGTGCCACCCTACAGGGGTCGGACTATGGCTACACCTTC.

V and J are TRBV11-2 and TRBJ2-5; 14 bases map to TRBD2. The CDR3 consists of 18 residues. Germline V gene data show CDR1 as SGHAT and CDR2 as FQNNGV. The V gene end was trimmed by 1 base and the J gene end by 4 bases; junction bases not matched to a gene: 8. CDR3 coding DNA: TGTGCCAGCAGCTTAGTCCCACAGACTAGCGGGAGGGGAGAGACCCAGTACTTC. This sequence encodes CASSLVPQTSGRGETQYF.

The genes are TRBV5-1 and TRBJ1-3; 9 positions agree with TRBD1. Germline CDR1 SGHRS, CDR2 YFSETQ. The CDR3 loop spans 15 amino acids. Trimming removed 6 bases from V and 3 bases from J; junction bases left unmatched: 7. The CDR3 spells CASNPGQGNGNTIYF. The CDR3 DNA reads TGCGCCAGCAACCCGGGACAGGGCAATGGAAACACCATATATTTT.

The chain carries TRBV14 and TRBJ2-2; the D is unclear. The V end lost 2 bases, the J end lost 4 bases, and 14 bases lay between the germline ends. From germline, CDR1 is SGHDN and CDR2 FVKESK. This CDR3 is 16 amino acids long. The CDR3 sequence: CASSQWASRSTGELFF. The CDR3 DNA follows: TGTGCCAGCAGCCAATGGGCCTCCCGCAGCACCGGGGAGCTGTTTTTT. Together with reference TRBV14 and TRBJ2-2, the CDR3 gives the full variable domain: EAGVTQFPSHSVIEKGQTVTLRCDPISGHDNLYWYRRVMGKEIKFLLHFVKESKQDESGMPNNRFLAERTGGTYSTLKVQPAELEDSGVYFCASSQWASRSTGELFFGEGSRLTVL.

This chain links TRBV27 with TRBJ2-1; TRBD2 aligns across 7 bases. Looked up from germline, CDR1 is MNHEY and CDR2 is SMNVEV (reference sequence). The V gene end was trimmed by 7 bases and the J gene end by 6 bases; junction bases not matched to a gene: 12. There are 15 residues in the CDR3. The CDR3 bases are TGTGCCAGCACCTCTATGCGGGAGTCGGGCAATGAGCAGTTCTTC. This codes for CASTSMRESGNEQFF.

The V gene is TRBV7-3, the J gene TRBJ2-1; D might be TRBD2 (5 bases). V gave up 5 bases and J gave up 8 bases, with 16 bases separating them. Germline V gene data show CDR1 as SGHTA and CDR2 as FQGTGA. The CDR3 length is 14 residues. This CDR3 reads CASSETISSYEQFF. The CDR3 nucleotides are TGTGCCAGCAGCGAAACTATTTCTAGCTATGAGCAGTTCTTC.

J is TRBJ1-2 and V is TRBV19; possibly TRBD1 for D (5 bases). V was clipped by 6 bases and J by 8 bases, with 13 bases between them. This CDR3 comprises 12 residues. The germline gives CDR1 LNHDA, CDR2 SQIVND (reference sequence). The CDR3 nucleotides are TGTGCCAGTAGAGAGGGGAGAAGGGGCTACACCTTC. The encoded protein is CASREGRRGYTF.

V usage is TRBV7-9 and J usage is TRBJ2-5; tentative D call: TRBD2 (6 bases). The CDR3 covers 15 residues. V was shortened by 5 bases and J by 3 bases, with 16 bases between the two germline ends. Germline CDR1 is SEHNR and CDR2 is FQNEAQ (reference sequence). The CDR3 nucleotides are TGTGCCAGCAGCAGCGGGTTGCAATATGAAGAGACCCAGTACTTC. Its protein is CASSSGLQYEETQYF. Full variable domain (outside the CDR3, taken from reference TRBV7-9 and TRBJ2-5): DTGVSQNPRHKITKRGQNVTFRCDPISEHNRLYWYRQTLGQGPEFLTYFQNEAQLEKSRLLSDRFSAERPKGSFSTLEIQRTEQGDSAMYLCASSSGLQYEETQYFGPGTRLLVL.

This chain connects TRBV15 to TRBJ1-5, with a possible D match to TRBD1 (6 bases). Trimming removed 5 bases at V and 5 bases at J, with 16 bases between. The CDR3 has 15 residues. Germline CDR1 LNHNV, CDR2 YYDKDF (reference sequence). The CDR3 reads CATSSRGGGHQPQHF. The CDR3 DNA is TGTGCCACCAGCTCTCGAGGGGGGGGCCATCAGCCCCAGCATTTT. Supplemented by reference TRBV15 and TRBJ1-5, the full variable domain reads DAMVIQNPRYQVTQFGKPVTLSCSQTLNHNVMYWYQQKSSQAPKLLFHYYDKDFNNEADTPDNFQSRRPNTSFCFLDIRSPGLGDTAMYLCATSSRGGGHQPQHFGDGTRLSIL.

CDR3 sequence: CASRPVGTSGGGSYNEQFF. CDR3 DNA: TGTGCCAGCAGACCTGTTGGGACTAGCGGAGGGGGGTCCTACAATGAGCAGTTCTTC. The V gene is TRBV19, the J gene TRBJ2-1, with 11 bases identical to TRBD2. The CDR3 is 19 amino acids. CDR1 LNHDA and CDR2 SQIVND come from the germline V gene (reference sequence). V trimming: 9 bases; J trimming: 1 base; junction bases outside the gene matches: 17.

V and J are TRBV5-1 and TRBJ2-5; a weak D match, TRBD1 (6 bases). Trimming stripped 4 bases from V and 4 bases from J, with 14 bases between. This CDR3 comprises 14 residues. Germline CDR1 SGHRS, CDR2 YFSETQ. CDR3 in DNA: TGCGCCAGCAGCAACAACAGGGCTGGAGAGACCCAGTACTTC. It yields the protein CASSNNRAGETQYF.

The CDR3 spells CASRRQENYGYTF. As DNA, the CDR3 is TGTGCCAGCAGACGCCAAGAGAACTATGGCTACACCTTC. The genes are TRBV6-5 and TRBJ1-2; D is unresolved. The ends were cut back, 6 bases at V and 2 bases at J, with 10 bases in the middle. Germline values: CDR1 MNHEY, CDR2 SVGAGI. The CDR3 covers 13 residues.

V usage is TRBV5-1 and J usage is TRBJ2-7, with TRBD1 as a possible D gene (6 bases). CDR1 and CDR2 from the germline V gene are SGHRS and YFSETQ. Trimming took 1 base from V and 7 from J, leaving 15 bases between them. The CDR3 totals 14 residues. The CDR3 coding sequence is TGCGCCAGCAGCTTGAGGGACATCCCATTGGAGCAGTACTTC. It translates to CASSLRDIPLEQYF.

CDR3 in amino acids: CASSVAGFDTGELFF. The CDR3 coding sequence is TGTGCCAGCAGCGTAGCAGGGTTCGACACCGGGGAGCTGTTTTTT. This sequence joins TRBV9 and TRBJ2-2, with D perhaps TRBD1 (5 bases). V lost 0 bases and J 3 bases, leaving 9 bases between the germline ends. The germline CDR1 and CDR2 sequences are SGDLS and YYNGEE. The CDR3 is 15 amino acids.

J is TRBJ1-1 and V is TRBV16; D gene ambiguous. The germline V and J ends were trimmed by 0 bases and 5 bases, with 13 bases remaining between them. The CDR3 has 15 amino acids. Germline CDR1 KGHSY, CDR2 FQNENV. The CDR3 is CASSQSGVRNTEAFF. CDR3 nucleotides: TGTGCCAGCAGCCAATCCGGGGTGAGGAATACTGAAGCTTTCTTT.